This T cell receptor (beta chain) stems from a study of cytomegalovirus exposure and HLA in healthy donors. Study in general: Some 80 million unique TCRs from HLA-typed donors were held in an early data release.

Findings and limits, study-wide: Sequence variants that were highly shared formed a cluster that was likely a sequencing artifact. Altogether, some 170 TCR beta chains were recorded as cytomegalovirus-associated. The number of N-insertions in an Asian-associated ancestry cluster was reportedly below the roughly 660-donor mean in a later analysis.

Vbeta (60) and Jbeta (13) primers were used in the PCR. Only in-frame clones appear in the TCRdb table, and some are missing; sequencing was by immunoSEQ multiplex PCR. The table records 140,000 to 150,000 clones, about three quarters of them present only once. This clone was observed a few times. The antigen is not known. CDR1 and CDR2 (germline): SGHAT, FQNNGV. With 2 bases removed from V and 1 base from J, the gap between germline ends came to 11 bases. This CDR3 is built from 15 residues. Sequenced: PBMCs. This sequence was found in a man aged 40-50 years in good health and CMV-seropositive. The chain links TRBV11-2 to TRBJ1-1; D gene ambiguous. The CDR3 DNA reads TGTGCCAGCAGCTTAAACAGTGGCAGGAACACTGAAGCTTTCTTT. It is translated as CASSLNSGRNTEAFF.